This entry lists 4 T cell receptor beta chains sequenced from one sample in a study of cytotoxic CD8 clonotypes in ibrutinib-treated CLL. Some clones are missing from TCRdb's copy, which holds only in-frame ones; the method was immunoSEQ multiplex PCR. Of 200,000 to 250,000 clones detected, 75% to 85% appear once; the ten largest clones hold 11%. The sample in question was PBMCs, obtained after 12 months of ibrutinib treatment. These receptors all stem from a human donor with chronic lymphocytic leukemia.

The chain is built from TRBV27 and TRBJ1-1; maybe TRBD1 (5 bases). The V end was cut by 7 bases, the J end by 7 bases, with 28 bases between. The germline V gene has CDR1 MNHEY and CDR2 SMNVEV (reference sequence). The CDR3 extends over 17 amino acids. The CDR3 region has the DNA TGTGCCAGCAAGCGCGGGACGAGCTTTGAATTGGCGAGTGAAGCTTTCTTT. Amino acids: CASKRGTSFELASEAFF.

The chain uses TRBV6-1 and TRBJ1-1; a weak D match, TRBD1 (5 bases). CDR1 MNHNS and CDR2 SASEGT come from the germline V gene. The CDR3 extends over 17 amino acids. V gave up 0 bases and J gave up 4 bases, with 18 bases separating them. Written as DNA, the CDR3 is TGTGCCAGCAGTGAAGCGCCCAACGTCCAGGGAGTCACTGAAGCTTTCTTT. It yields the protein CASSEAPNVQGVTEAFF.

The V and J genes are TRBV27 and TRBJ2-3, with D unclear. This CDR3 region has 16 residues. The germline CDR1 and CDR2 sequences are MNHEY and SMNVEV (reference sequence). V was trimmed by 6 bases and J by 1 base, leaving 17 bases between them. CDR3 nucleotide sequence: TGTGCCAGCAGCCCAAGCTCGCCTACCCGCACAGATACGCAGTATTTT. Its protein is CASSPSSPTRTDTQYF.

This chain connects TRBV6-5 to TRBJ2-7; no clear D. Germline loops: CDR1 MNHEY, CDR2 SVGAGI. The CDR3 spans 14 residues. V was shortened by 0 bases and J by 2 bases, with 8 bases between the two germline ends. CDR3 loop: CASSYSYSTYEQYF. The CDR3 DNA follows: TGTGCCAGCAGTTACTCGTACTCTACCTACGAGCAGTACTTC.